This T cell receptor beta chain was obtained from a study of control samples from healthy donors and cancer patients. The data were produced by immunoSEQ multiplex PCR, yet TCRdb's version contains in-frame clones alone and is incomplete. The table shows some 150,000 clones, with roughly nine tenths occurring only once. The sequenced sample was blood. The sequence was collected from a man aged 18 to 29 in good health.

The CDR3 DNA is TGTGCCAGCAGCCACACAGGCTCTGGAAACACCATATATTTT. Translation gives CASSHTGSGNTIYF. V and J are TRBV3-1 (or the pseudogene TRBV3-2) and TRBJ1-3; tentative D call: TRBD1 (5 bases). The germline CDR1 and CDR2 sequences are LGHDT and YNNKEL (reference sequence). The CDR3 consists of 14 residues. Trimming removed 3 bases at V and 0 bases at J, with 6 bases between.